The TCR beta chain described here comes from a study of early T cells in non-severe SARS-CoV-2 infection. Study-wide context: Alpha and beta chains were unpaired, from unsorted whole-blood bulk RNA. Study-level results: Anti-spike CD8 specificities were favored by VDJdb matching, whose results missed private and CD4 specificities.

Attachment of unique molecular identifiers to individual cDNA molecules was performed. TCRdb independently ran MiXCR on the 5' RACE reads; one entry per CDR3 protein. The repertoire includes tens of thousands of distinct CDR3 sequences, 7% to 8% of them detected once, and 3% to 4% sits in the top ten. This clonotype has at least ten counts. No antigen is known for it. What was sequenced was whole blood. The source is an adult who was a healthcare worker with PCR-confirmed SARS-CoV-2 infection or an uninfected control (not recorded which).

DNA of the CDR3: TGTGCCAGCAGCCCTACTTACGGGAGAAACACCGGGGAGCTGTTTTTT. It yields the protein CASSPTYGRNTGELFF. The rearrangement joins TRBV7-6 to TRBJ2-2; D possibly corresponds to TRBD2 (6 bases). Trimming pared 5 bases from V and 2 bases from J, leaving 15 bases between. CDR3 size: 16 residues. Germline V gives CDR1 SGHVS, CDR2 FNYEAQ.